The source of this T cell receptor beta chain is a study of blood T cell repertoires in COVID-19. Generated by immunoSEQ multiplex PCR, the TCRdb table keeps only in-frame clones and is missing some. This table has about 320,000 clones, less than 85% appearing once. This TCR derives from a woman in her thirties who had been exposed to COVID-19. Material for sequencing was PBMCs or T cells enriched from blood (not recorded which).

The CDR3: CASSPRWGGADTQYF. The CDR3 nucleotides are TGTGCCAGCAGCCCGAGGTGGGGCGGGGCAGATACGCAGTATTTT. The J gene is TRBJ2-3, the V gene TRBV3-1 (or the pseudogene TRBV3-2), with TRBD2 as a possible D gene (6 bases). The germline CDR1 and CDR2 sequences are LGHDT and YNNKEL (reference sequence). Trimming took 4 bases from V and 4 from J, leaving 15 bases between them. This CDR3 is built from 15 residues.